The 4 T cell receptor beta chains given below trace back to one sample, sequenced in a study of spatial heterogeneity in lung cancer. This sample's time point: blood at routine non-recurrence follow-up after resection. Material for sequencing was whole RNA from tumor, nontumor lung or frozen PBMC, left unsorted. TCRdb redid the calling of the 5' RACE reads with MiXCR, one entry per CDR3 protein. The repertoire holds some 110,000 distinct CDR3 sequences, with 10% to 15% as singletons. This sample comprised PBMCs, obtained at follow-up. These receptors were taken from a male donor with early-stage non-small cell lung cancer.

The CDR3 loop is CASSHTDGGMNTEAFF. The CDR3 nucleotides are TGCGCCAGCAGCCATACGGATGGGGGGATGAACACTGAAGCTTTCTTT. The V call is TRBV4-1, the J call TRBJ1-1; D perhaps matches TRBD1 (5 bases). The CDR3 has 16 amino acids. Trimming stripped 3 bases from V and 0 bases from J, with 14 bases between. Germline lookup yields CDR1 MGHRA and CDR2 YSYEKL.

This sequence joins TRBV24-1 and TRBJ2-3; 10 bases map to TRBD1. The V gene's germline CDR1 is KGHDR and CDR2 SFDVKD. The CDR3 spans 16 residues. The J segment lost 3 bases and the V segment lost 4 bases, leaving 6 bases of the junction unmatched. CDR3 amino acids: CATSDLGQGFTDTQYF. DNA for the CDR3: TGTGCCACCAGTGACTTGGGACAGGGGTTTACAGATACGCAGTATTTT.

This clonotype showed up just a few times. This chain uses TRBV4-1 with TRBJ2-5, with TRBD2 matching over 12 bases. Germline assignment: CDR1 MGHRA and CDR2 YSYEKL. The trim removed 6 bases at V and 2 bases at J, leaving 4 bases unmatched. CDR3 size: 15 residues. The CDR3 sequence is CASSRLAGAQETQYF. DNA of the CDR3: TGCGCCAGCAGTCGACTAGCGGGGGCTCAAGAGACCCAGTACTTC.

This clonotype was seen many times. This chain joins TRBV12-3 or TRBV12-4 and TRBJ1-2; 9 nucleotides line up with TRBD1. This CDR3 has 15 residues. Trimming took 2 bases from V and 6 from J; bases not matched to a gene: 7. CDR3 sequence: CASSLQQGARHGYTF. CDR3 bases: TGTGCCAGCAGTTTACAACAGGGGGCGCGACATGGCTACACCTTC.